One TCR beta chain is described in this entry. This sample stems from a study of cytomegalovirus exposure and HLA in healthy donors. This PCR relied on a set of 60 Vbeta primers and 13 Jbeta primers. Here immunoSEQ multiplex PCR was the method, and the copy in TCRdb shows in-frame clones only, minus some. This sample carries some 150,000 clones, roughly 70% of them seen once, and the ten largest clones take about 7%. CDR3 size: 16 residues. V was clipped by 3 bases and J by 4 bases; unmatched bases: 8. Germline-derived CDR1 and CDR2 are SGHNT and YYREEE (reference sequence). This sequence joins TRBV5-4 and TRBJ2-2, with TRBD2 matching over 8 bases. The clonotype originates from a man between 25 and 39 years old in good health and CMV-seronegative. Input material: PBMCs. This CDR3 reads CASSYGGGRSTGELFF. In DNA form, the CDR3 reads TGTGCCAGCAGCTACGGCGGCGGGAGGTCCACCGGGGAGCTGTTTTTT.